This passage covers 11 T cell receptor beta chains from one sample sequenced in a study of cytomegalovirus exposure and HLA in healthy donors. PCR used 60 Vbeta primers and 13 Jbeta primers. Produced via immunoSEQ multiplex PCR; TCRdb's table is partial and in-frame only. The sample records 150,000 to 200,000 clones, under 90% being singletons. Sequencing was carried out using PBMCs. These TCRs come from a boy aged 2-15 years in good health and CMV-seronegative.

This clone showed up just a few times. The rearrangement uses TRBV19 and TRBJ2-4; 10 nucleotides line up with TRBD2. With V trimmed by 9 bases and J by 0 bases, 14 bases remained unmatched. The CDR3 covers 18 residues. CDR1 is LNHDA and CDR2 is SQIVND in the germline V gene (reference sequence). The CDR3 nucleotides are TGTGCCAGCCGCGCTGGGCTAGCGGGGGATCTAGCCAAAAACATTCAGTACTTC. This gives the protein CASRAGLAGDLAKNIQYF.

The chain uses TRBV4-1 and TRBJ1-4; 11 nucleotides align to TRBD1. CDR3 length: 18 residues. Germline-derived CDR1 and CDR2 are MGHRA and YSYEKL. The junction had 8 bases not matched to a gene; V was cut back by 4 bases and J by 1 base. The CDR3: CASSRHAGTGGTNEKLFF. In DNA, the CDR3 is TGCGCCAGCAGCCGCCACGCGGGGACAGGGGGAACTAATGAAAAACTGTTTTTT.

The chain joins TRBV2 to TRBJ1-2; tentatively, D is TRBD1 (6 bases). The length of the CDR3 is 12 residues. Looked up from germline, CDR1 is SNHLY and CDR2 is FYNNEI. V was shortened by 11 bases and J by 2 bases, with 12 bases between the two germline ends. CDR3 nucleotides: TGTGCCGGGAGGGGGGACAACTATGGCTACACCTTC. It yields the protein CAGRGDNYGYTF.

V usage is TRBV11-2 and J usage is TRBJ2-5, with 12 bases fitting TRBD2. The CDR3 has 17 amino acids. V shed 5 bases, J shed 5 bases, and the junction held 12 bases outside the gene matches. In germline, CDR1 is SGHAT, CDR2 FQNNGV. CDR3 residues: CASSLGLAGGAGETQYF. For the CDR3, the DNA is TGTGCCAGCAGCCTAGGGCTAGCGGGGGGGGCCGGGGAGACCCAGTACTTC.

The rearrangement uses TRBV7-2 and TRBJ2-2; 8 nucleotides align to TRBD2. There are 17 residues in the CDR3. Germline CDR1 SGHTA, CDR2 FQGNSA. Germline trimming cut 4 bases from V and 1 base from J; bases unmatched to any gene: 8. The CDR3 here is CASSSRAGGRNTGELFF. In nucleotides, the CDR3 is TGTGCCAGCAGCTCTAGGGCGGGGGGCCGGAACACCGGGGAGCTGTTTTTT. Complete variable domain (other parts from reference TRBV7-2 and TRBJ2-2): GAGVSQSPSNKVTEKGKDVELRCDPISGHTALYWYRQSLGQGLEFLIYFQGNSAPDKSGLPSDRFSAERTGGSVSTLTIQRTQQEDSAVYLCASSSRAGGRNTGELFFGEGSRLTVL.

The chain uses TRBV27 and TRBJ2-7; TRBD2 is a possible D gene (5 bases). This CDR3 spans 11 amino acids. Trimming cost V 6 bases and J 5 bases, with 8 bases left between them. CDR1 is MNHEY and CDR2 is SMNVEV in the germline V gene (reference sequence). CDR3 coding DNA: TGTGCCAGCAGCGGACTCAACGAGCAGTACTTC. Translation: CASSGLNEQYF.

The V gene is TRBV13, the J gene TRBJ2-3, with D possibly matching TRBD2 (6 bases). Germline CDR1 PRHDT, CDR2 FYEKMQ (reference sequence). The length of the CDR3 is 14 residues. V lost 3 bases and J lost 6, with 13 bases in between. DNA of the CDR3: TGTGCCAGCAGCTTTCCCCCGGGGGAGGATACGCAGTATTTT. Its protein is CASSFPPGEDTQYF.

The chain recombines TRBV18 with TRBJ1-4; a possible D gene is TRBD1 (6 bases). The CDR3 has 19 residues. The V gene's germline CDR1 is KGHSH and CDR2 LQKENI. Trimming removed 3 bases from V and 5 bases from J, with 25 bases in between. In nucleotides, the CDR3 is TGTGCCAGCTCACCCACCGCGGCAACTCACAGGGAGGGAAATGAAAAACTGTTTTTT. This translates into CASSPTAATHREGNEKLFF.

The rearrangement uses TRBV5-1 and TRBJ2-5; TRBD2 aligns across 12 bases. V was pared by 4 bases and J by 4 bases, with 8 bases of the junction left unmatched. Germline values: CDR1 SGHRS, CDR2 YFSETQ. There are 16 residues in the CDR3. CDR3 residues: CASSRPSGGASETQYF. CDR3 in DNA: TGCGCCAGCAGCAGGCCTAGCGGGGGGGCCTCAGAGACCCAGTACTTC.

The chain carries TRBV4-3 and TRBJ2-1; maybe TRBD1 (6 bases). Trimming cost V 4 bases and J 5 bases, with 15 bases left between them. Germline V gene sequence: CDR1 LGHNA, CDR2 YSLEER. The CDR3 has 15 amino acids. CDR3 protein: CASSLRHRADNEQFF. The CDR3 DNA is TGCGCCAGCAGCCTAAGGCACAGGGCGGACAATGAGCAGTTCTTC.

The chain combines TRBV19 with TRBJ1-5; D is perhaps TRBD1 (6 bases). CDR3 length equals 16 residues. Trimming took 4 bases from V and 2 from J, leaving 15 bases between them. Germline CDR1 is LNHDA and CDR2 is SQIVND (reference sequence). CDR3 residues: CASSTPLTGRNQPQHF. The DNA for the CDR3 is TGTGCCAGTAGTACCCCCTTGACAGGACGCAATCAGCCCCAGCATTTT.